This TCR beta chain was sequenced during a study of blood T cell repertoires in COVID-19. Original data processing: Estimation of nucleated cell counts relied on the amplification of reference gene primers. Profiling relied on immunoSEQ multiplex PCR, and the TCRdb table lists in-frame clones only, not all of them. V, J and clone size are taken as reported in that table, and D and trimming were inferred from the DNA itself. The table records about 400,000 clones, around 87% of them present only once. Categorization into cohorts depended on clinical history that participants reported. The CDR3 length is 14 residues. Germline V gives CDR1 SGHRS, CDR2 YFSETQ. V trimming: 1 base; J trimming: 5 bases; junction bases outside the gene matches: 3.

The V gene is TRBV5-1, the J gene TRBJ2-7; 10 bases map to TRBD2. The sequenced material came from PBMCs or T cells enriched from blood (not recorded which). The clonotype comes from a man aged 40-55 years in a cohort exposed to, infected with or recovered from COVID-19 (not recorded which). Here the CDR3 reads CASSLSSGRDEQYF. The CDR3 nucleotides read TGCGCCAGCAGCTTGTCAAGCGGGAGGGACGAGCAGTACTTC.